A single sample is the source of the 25 T cell receptor beta chains below, sequenced in a study of control samples from healthy donors and cancer patients. This table comes from immunoSEQ multiplex PCR, and its TCRdb copy is limited to in-frame clones, with some not included. The sample has fewer than 150,000 clones, around 93% seen once. The specimen was blood. Source of these receptors: a man aged 18 to 35 in good health.

The gene calls are TRBV2 and TRBJ1-6, with 8 bases identical to TRBD1. V lost 10 bases to trimming and J lost 9 bases; unmatched junction nucleotides: 8. CDR1 SNHLY and CDR2 FYNNEI come from the germline V gene. The CDR3 loop spans 13 amino acids. This CDR3 is CANRGGETSPLHF. CDR3 bases: TGTGCCAACAGGGGGGGCGAAACTTCACCCCTCCACTTT.

This clone was recorded only once. J is TRBJ2-7 and V is TRBV10-1; TRBD2 might be the D (5 bases). Germline V gives CDR1 WNHNN, CDR2 SYGVQD (reference sequence). CDR3 size: 13 residues. V lost 0 bases, J lost 6 bases, and 9 bases lay in between. DNA for the CDR3: TGCGCCAGCAGTGAGTCGGAGGTTGGCGAGCAGTACTTC. Its protein product is CASSESEVGEQYF.

This chain's CDR3 is CASSTPLSDTQYF. DNA of the CDR3: TGTGCCAGCAGTACACCTCTTTCAGATACGCAGTATTTT. The rearrangement joins TRBV6-5 to TRBJ2-3; D remains ambiguous. Trimming stripped 5 bases from V and 4 bases from J, with 10 bases between. In germline, CDR1 is MNHEY, CDR2 SVGAGI. CDR3 length: 13 residues.

This clone was observed a few times. The CDR3 here is CASSRNGGATDTQYF. CDR3 nucleotides: TGCGCCAGCAGTCGGAACGGGGGGGCCACAGATACGCAGTATTTT. This chain links TRBV10-2 with TRBJ2-3; 8 nucleotides agree with TRBD2. This CDR3 has 15 residues. Trimming cost V 5 bases and J 2 bases; bases outside gene matches: 6. Germline-derived CDR1 and CDR2 are WSHSY and SAAADI.

The V call is TRBV19, the J call TRBJ1-1; 7 bases map to TRBD1. Trimming took 5 bases from V and 0 from J; bases not matched to a gene: 6. The CDR3 length is 15 residues. CDR1 is LNHDA, CDR2 SQIVND, per germline (reference sequence). CDR3: CASSWDSPMNTEAFF. In DNA, the CDR3 is TGTGCCAGTAGTTGGGACAGCCCGATGAACACTGAAGCTTTCTTT.

This chain uses TRBV7-9 with TRBJ1-1, with unresolved D. CDR3 length: 12 residues. The germline V and J ends were trimmed by 5 bases and 1 base, with 5 bases remaining between them. CDR1 is SEHNR and CDR2 is FQNEAQ in the germline V gene (reference sequence). CDR3 region: CASSRRNTEAFF. Here the CDR3 DNA reads TGTGCCAGCAGCCGACGGAACACTGAAGCTTTCTTT. The variable domain in full, completed from reference TRBV7-9 and TRBJ1-1, reads DTGVSQNPRHKITKRGQNVTFRCDPISEHNRLYWYRQTLGQGPEFLTYFQNEAQLEKSRLLSDRFSAERPKGSFSTLEIQRTEQGDSAMYLCASSRRNTEAFFGQGTRLTVV.

This clone was seen only a few times. The V and J genes are TRBV30 and TRBJ1-5, with D perhaps TRBD1 (6 bases). CDR1 GTSNPN and CDR2 SVGIG come from the germline V gene (reference sequence). V was shortened by 2 bases and J by 1 base, with 12 bases between the two germline ends. The CDR3 covers 15 residues. The CDR3 DNA reads as TGTGCCTGGAGTACAGGGTTTCGAAGCAATCAGCCCCAGCATTTT. Its protein is CAWSTGFRSNQPQHF.

The gene calls are TRBV4-1 and TRBJ1-2; D possibly corresponds to TRBD1 (5 bases). The germline CDR1 and CDR2 sequences are MGHRA and YSYEKL. V was pared by 1 base and J by 8 bases, with 14 bases between. The CDR3 has 14 residues. The CDR3 reads CASSQGPGREGYTF. The CDR3 region has the DNA TGCGCCAGCAGCCAAGGGCCAGGGCGAGAAGGCTACACCTTC.

V gene TRBV7-2 combines with J gene TRBJ1-2; no reliable D call. Germline V CDR1 and CDR2: SGHTA, FQGNSA. V was pared by 0 bases and J by 2 bases, with 4 bases between. The CDR3 runs 13 residues. CDR3: CASSLAWNYGYTF. The CDR3 coding sequence is TGTGCCAGCAGCTTAGCGTGGAACTATGGCTACACCTTC.

This chain connects TRBV6-5 to TRBJ1-1, with a tentative D call TRBD1 (5 bases). Trimming removed 1 base from V and 6 bases from J, with 12 bases in between. Germline CDR1 MNHEY, CDR2 SVGAGI. The CDR3 contains 14 residues. The CDR3 coding sequence is TGTGCCAGCAGTTACTTGGGGCGAGAGTCTGAAGCTTTCTTT. Translated: CASSYLGRESEAFF.

This CDR3 reads CAISEGGTGHQETQYF. The CDR3, as DNA: TGTGCCATCAGTGAGGGTGGGACAGGGCATCAAGAGACCCAGTACTTC. This chain uses TRBV10-3 with TRBJ2-5, with TRBD1 matching 9 bases. V shed 2 bases, J shed 2 bases, and the junction held 6 bases outside the gene matches. The CDR3 length is 16 residues. Germline V gives CDR1 ENHRY, CDR2 SYGVKD.

This sequence joins TRBV19 and TRBJ2-5; D call uncertain. V was cut by 5 bases and J by 0 bases, with 7 bases left in between. Germline-derived CDR1 and CDR2 are LNHDA and SQIVND (reference sequence). This CDR3 contains 13 residues. CDR3 coding DNA: TGTGCCAGTAGTCGACATCACCAAGAGACCCAGTACTTC. It is translated as CASSRHHQETQYF.

This clone occurred a few times. The chain links TRBV1 to TRBJ1-4; TRBD1 is the table's D call and was not checked against the DNA. TRBV1 is shown as a pseudogene. The CDR3 length is 14 residues. This CDR3 is CTSSPQGAREKLFF. Written as DNA, the CDR3 is TGCACCAGCAGTCCACAGGGGGCTCGTGAAAAACTGTTTTTT.

The chain uses TRBV5-1 and TRBJ2-3; a possible D gene is TRBD2 (6 bases). V was clipped by 0 bases and J by 5 bases, with 16 bases between them. The germline V gene has CDR1 SGHRS and CDR2 YFSETQ. There are 16 residues in the CDR3. The CDR3 sequence: CASSLAGPGRGDTQYF. Written as DNA, the CDR3 is TGCGCCAGCAGCTTGGCAGGACCAGGGCGGGGAGATACGCAGTATTTT.

In its sample, this clone was seen once. The genes are TRBV4-1 and TRBJ2-4; 9 nucleotides match TRBD1. Germline-derived CDR1 and CDR2 are MGHRA and YSYEKL. This CDR3 contains 18 residues. V shed 6 bases, J shed 1 base, and the junction held 13 bases outside the gene matches. The CDR3 spells CASRQTGTGSAAKNIQYF. CDR3 in DNA: TGCGCCAGCAGACAAACCGGGACAGGGAGCGCGGCCAAAAACATTCAGTACTTC.

The CDR3 DNA reads as TGTGCCAGCAGCGAAGGACAAGCGAACACCGGGGAGCTGTTTTTT. Translated, it gives CASSEGQANTGELFF. The chain couples TRBV7-3 to TRBJ2-2; weak D call: TRBD1 (5 bases). Germline CDR1 is SGHTA and CDR2 is FQGTGA. V was clipped by 5 bases and J by 0 bases, with 10 bases between them. This CDR3 comprises 15 residues.

V usage is TRBV2 and J usage is TRBJ1-6, with D possibly matching TRBD1 (6 bases). The CDR3 consists of 13 residues. Germline CDR1 SNHLY, CDR2 FYNNEI. With 4 bases removed from V and 7 bases from J, the gap between germline ends came to 8 bases. CDR3 coding DNA: TGTGCCAGCAGTGGGACAGTCAATTCACCCCTCCACTTT. Encoded protein: CASSGTVNSPLHF.

V is TRBV9 and J is TRBJ2-5; 7 bases line up with TRBD2. The length of the CDR3 is 15 residues. Trimming at V came to 4 bases and at J to 3 bases, leaving 9 bases not matched to a gene. The germline V gene encodes CDR1 SGDLS and CDR2 YYNGEE. CDR3 bases: TGTGCCAGCAGCAGTAGGGGAGGGGCCGAAGAGACCCAGTACTTC. Encoded protein: CASSSRGGAEETQYF.

This sequence joins TRBV5-1 and TRBJ1-1; 8 bases agree with TRBD1. The CDR3 sequence is 14 residues long. CDR1 is SGHRS and CDR2 is YFSETQ in the germline V gene. V shed 1 base, J shed 5 bases, and the junction held 4 bases outside the gene matches. The CDR3 is CASSLQGANTEAFF. CDR3 coding DNA: TGCGCCAGCAGCTTGCAGGGGGCGAATACTGAAGCTTTCTTT.

The rearrangement uses TRBV6-5 and TRBJ2-3, with 8 bases identical to TRBD1. This CDR3 is 15 amino acids long. The germline CDR1 and CDR2 sequences are MNHEY and SVGAGI. J was trimmed by 2 bases and V by 5 bases; bases with no gene match: 6. The CDR3 sequence: CASSLDRGATDTQYF. The CDR3 DNA follows: TGTGCCAGCAGTCTTGACAGGGGCGCCACAGATACGCAGTATTTT.

This chain links TRBV9 with TRBJ2-1; TRBD2 matches at 10 bases. The V and J ends lost 0 bases and 8 bases, in that order; junction bases with no gene match: 8. The CDR3 consists of 16 residues. CDR1 and CDR2 from the germline V gene are SGDLS and YYNGEE. The CDR3 spells CASSVAASGGFDEQFF. CDR3 bases: TGTGCCAGCAGCGTAGCCGCTAGCGGGGGATTCGATGAGCAGTTCTTC.

The V and J genes are TRBV7-6 and TRBJ1-4, with 10 positions matching TRBD1. Germline V gene sequence: CDR1 SGHVS, CDR2 FNYEAQ. Unmatched junction bases numbered 4, after V lost 5 bases and J lost 10 bases. The CDR3 length is 13 residues. The CDR3 protein is CASSNDRGRKLFF. The DNA for the CDR3 is TGTGCCAGCAGCAACGACAGGGGGCGAAAACTGTTTTTT.

J is TRBJ1-2 and V is TRBV5-6; D unresolved. This CDR3 is 14 amino acids long. V lost 4 bases and J 4 bases, leaving 14 bases between the germline ends. The germline V gene has CDR1 SGHDT and CDR2 YYEEEE. CDR3 loop: CASSLGRGVYGYTF. In DNA form, the CDR3 reads TGTGCCAGCAGCCTCGGACGGGGAGTCTATGGCTACACCTTC. Supplemented by reference TRBV5-6 and TRBJ1-2, the full variable domain reads DAGVTQSPTHLIKTRGQQVTLRCSPKSGHDTVSWYQQALGQGPQFIFQYYEEEERQRGNFPDRFSGHQFPNYSSELNVNALLLGDSALYLCASSLGRGVYGYTFGSGTRLTVV.

This clone was observed a handful of times. The J gene is TRBJ2-1, the V gene TRBV6-5; 7 bases match TRBD1. The V gene's germline CDR1 is MNHEY and CDR2 SVGAGI. Trimming at V came to 8 bases and at J to 2 bases, leaving 0 bases not matched to a gene. This CDR3 comprises 12 residues. The CDR3 sequence: CASGTAYNEQFF. CDR3 DNA sequence: TGTGCCAGCGGGACAGCCTACAATGAGCAGTTCTTC.

This clone was counted between two and nine times. CDR3 in DNA: TGCGCCAGCAGCTTGGTACAGACGGGCACTGAAGCTTTCTTT. This encodes CASSLVQTGTEAFF. The chain links TRBV5-1 to TRBJ1-1; D not resolved. The CDR3 has 14 residues. Germline CDR1 and CDR2: SGHRS and YFSETQ. Trimming removed 0 bases at V and 4 bases at J, with 10 bases between.